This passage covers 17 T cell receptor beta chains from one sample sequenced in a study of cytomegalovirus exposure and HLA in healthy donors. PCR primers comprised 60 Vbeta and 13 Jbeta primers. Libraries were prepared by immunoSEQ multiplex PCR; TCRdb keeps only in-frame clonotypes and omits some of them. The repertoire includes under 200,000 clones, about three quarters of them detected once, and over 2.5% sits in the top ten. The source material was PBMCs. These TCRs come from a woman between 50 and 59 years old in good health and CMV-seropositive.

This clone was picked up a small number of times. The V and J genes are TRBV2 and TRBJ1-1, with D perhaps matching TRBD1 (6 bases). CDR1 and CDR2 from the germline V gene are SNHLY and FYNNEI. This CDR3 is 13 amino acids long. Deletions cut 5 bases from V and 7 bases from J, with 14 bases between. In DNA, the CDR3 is TGTGCCAGCAGTCCAGGGGATTACGGTGAAGCTTTCTTT. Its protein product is CASSPGDYGEAFF.

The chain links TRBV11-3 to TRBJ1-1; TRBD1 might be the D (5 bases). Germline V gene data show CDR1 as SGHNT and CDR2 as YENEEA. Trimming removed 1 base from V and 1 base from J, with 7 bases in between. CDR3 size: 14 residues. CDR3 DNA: TGTGCCAGCAGCTTAGCAGGGTCGAACACTGAAGCTTTCTTT. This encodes CASSLAGSNTEAFF. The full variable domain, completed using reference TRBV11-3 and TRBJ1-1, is EAGVVQSPRYKIIEKKQPVAFWCNPISGHNTLYWYLQNLGQGPELLIRYENEEAVDDSQLPKDRFSAERLKGVDSTLKIQPAELGDSAVYLCASSLAGSNTEAFFGQGTRLTVV.

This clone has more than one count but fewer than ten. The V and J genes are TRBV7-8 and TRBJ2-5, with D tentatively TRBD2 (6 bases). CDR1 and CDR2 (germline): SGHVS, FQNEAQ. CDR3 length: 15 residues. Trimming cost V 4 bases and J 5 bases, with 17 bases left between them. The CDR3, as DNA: TGTGCCAGCAGCTGGGGTGGGGGGTTTGAGGAGACCCAGTACTTC. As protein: CASSWGGGFEETQYF.

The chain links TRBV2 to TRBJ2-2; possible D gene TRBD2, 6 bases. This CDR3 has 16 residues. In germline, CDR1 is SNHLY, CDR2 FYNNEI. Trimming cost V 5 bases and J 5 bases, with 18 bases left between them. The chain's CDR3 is CASSPRGSGRTGELFF. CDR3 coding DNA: TGTGCCAGCAGTCCCCGTGGAAGCGGGCGGACCGGGGAGCTGTTTTTT.

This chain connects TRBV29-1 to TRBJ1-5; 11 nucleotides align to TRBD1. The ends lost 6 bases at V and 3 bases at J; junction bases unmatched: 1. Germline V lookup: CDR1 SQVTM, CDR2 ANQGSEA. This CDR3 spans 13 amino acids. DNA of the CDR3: TGCAGCGTGGGACAGGGGGACAATCAGCCCCAGCATTTT. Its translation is CSVGQGDNQPQHF.

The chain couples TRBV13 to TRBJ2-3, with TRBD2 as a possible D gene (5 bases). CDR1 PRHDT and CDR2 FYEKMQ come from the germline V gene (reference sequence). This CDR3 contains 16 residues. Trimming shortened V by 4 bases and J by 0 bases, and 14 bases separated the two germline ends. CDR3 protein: CASSWGARSSTDTQYF. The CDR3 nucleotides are TGTGCCAGCAGCTGGGGAGCACGGAGTAGCACAGATACGCAGTATTTT.

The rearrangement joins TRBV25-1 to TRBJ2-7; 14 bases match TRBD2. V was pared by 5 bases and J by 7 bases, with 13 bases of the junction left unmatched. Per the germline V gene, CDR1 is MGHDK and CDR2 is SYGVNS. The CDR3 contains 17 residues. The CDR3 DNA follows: TGTGCCAGCAGTAAACCGACCGGGACTAGCGGGGGCGCGGAGCAGTACTTC. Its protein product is CASSKPTGTSGGAEQYF.

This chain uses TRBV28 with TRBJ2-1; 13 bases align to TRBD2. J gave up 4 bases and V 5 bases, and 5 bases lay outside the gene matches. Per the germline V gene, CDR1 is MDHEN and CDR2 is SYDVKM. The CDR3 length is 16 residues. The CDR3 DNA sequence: TGTGCCAGCAGTCGGACTAGCGGGAGCCGTTACAATGAGCAGTTCTTC. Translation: CASSRTSGSRYNEQFF.

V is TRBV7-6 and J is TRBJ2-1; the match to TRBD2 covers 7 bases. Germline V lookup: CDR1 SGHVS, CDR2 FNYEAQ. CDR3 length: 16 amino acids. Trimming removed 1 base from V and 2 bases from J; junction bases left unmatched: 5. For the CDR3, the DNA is TGTGCCAGCAGCTTAGTTCCTAGCGGCACCTACAATGAGCAGTTCTTC. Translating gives CASSLVPSGTYNEQFF.

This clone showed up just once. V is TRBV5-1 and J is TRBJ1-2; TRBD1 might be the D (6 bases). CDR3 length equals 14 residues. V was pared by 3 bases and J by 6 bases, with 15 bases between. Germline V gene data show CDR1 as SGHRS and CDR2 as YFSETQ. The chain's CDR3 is CASSSMDSEHGYTF. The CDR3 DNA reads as TGCGCCAGCAGCTCAATGGACAGCGAACATGGCTACACCTTC.

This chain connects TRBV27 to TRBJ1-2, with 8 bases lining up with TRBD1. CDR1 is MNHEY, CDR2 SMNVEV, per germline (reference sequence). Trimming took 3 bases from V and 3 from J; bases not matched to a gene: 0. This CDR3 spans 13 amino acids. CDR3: CASSLTGDYGYTF. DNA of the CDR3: TGTGCCAGCAGTTTGACAGGGGACTATGGCTACACCTTC.

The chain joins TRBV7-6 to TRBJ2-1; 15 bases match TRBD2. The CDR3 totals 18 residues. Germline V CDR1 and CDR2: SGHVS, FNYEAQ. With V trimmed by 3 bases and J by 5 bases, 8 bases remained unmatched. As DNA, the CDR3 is TGTGCCAGCAGCTTGGATCCGGGACTAGCGGGGGGAAACAATGAGCAGTTCTTC. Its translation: CASSLDPGLAGGNNEQFF.

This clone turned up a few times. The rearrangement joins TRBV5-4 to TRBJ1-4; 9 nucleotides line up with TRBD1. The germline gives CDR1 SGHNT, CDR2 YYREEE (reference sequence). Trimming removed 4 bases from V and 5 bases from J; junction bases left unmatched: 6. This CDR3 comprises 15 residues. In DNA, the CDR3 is TGTGCCAGCAGCCGGGGGGACAGGGTAAATGAAAAACTGTTTTTT. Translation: CASSRGDRVNEKLFF.

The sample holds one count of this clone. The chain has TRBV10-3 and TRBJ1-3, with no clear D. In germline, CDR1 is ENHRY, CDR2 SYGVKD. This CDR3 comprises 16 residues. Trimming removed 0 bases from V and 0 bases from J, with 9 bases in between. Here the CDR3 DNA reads TGTGCCATCAGTGAGTCCCCCAAGAGCTCTGGAAACACCATATATTTT. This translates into CAISESPKSSGNTIYF.

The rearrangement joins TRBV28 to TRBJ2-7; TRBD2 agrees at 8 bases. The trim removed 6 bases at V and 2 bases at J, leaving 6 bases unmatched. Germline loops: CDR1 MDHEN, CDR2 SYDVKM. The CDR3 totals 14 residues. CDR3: CASRTAGEPYEQYF. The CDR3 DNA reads TGTGCCAGCAGGACAGCGGGAGAGCCCTACGAGCAGTACTTC.

The CDR3 sequence: CASSPRGRGVSPLHF. CDR3 DNA sequence: TGTGCCAGCAGCCCGCGAGGCAGGGGCGTGTCACCCCTCCACTTT. The rearrangement uses TRBV7-2 and TRBJ1-6, with D tentatively TRBD1 (6 bases). CDR1 is SGHTA, CDR2 FQGNSA, per germline. This CDR3 is built from 15 residues. The V end lost 5 bases, the J end lost 10 bases, and 18 bases lay between the germline ends.

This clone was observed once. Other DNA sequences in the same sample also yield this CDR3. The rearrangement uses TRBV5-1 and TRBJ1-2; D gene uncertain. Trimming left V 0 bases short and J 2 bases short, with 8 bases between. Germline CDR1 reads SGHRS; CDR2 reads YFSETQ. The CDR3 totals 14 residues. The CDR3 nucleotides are TGCGCCAGCAGCTTGGCTGGGCAGAACTATGGCTACACCTTC. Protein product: CASSLAGQNYGYTF.